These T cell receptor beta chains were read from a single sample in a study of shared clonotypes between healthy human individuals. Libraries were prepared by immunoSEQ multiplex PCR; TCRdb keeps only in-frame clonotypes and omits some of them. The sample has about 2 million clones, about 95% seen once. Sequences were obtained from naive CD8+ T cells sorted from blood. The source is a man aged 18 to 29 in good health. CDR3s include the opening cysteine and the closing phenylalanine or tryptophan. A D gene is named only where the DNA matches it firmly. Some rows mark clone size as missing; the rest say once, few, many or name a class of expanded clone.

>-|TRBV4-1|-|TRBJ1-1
CASSQAEGAEAFF
TGCGCCAGCAGCCAAGCGGAGGGGGCTGAAGCTTTCTTT
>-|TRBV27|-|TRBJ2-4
CASSLGGAGIQYF
TGTGCCAGCAGTTTGGGGGGGGCAGGCATTCAGTACTTC
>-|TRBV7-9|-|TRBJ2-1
CASSLAGGQQFF
TGTGCCAGCAGCTTAGCAGGAGGGCAGCAGTTCTTC
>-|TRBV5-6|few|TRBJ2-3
CASSSFTDTQYF
TGTGCCAGCAGCTCGTTCACAGATACGCAGTATTTT
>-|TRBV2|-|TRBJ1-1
CASSDPVDEGLNTEAFF
TGTGCCAGCAGTGATCCCGTCGATGAAGGGTTAAACACTGAAGCTTTCTTT
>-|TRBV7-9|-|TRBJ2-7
CASSWDGNYEQYF
TGTGCCAGCAGTTGGGACGGCAACTACGAGCAGTACTTC
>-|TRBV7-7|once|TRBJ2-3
CASSPGTYLTDTQYF
TGTGCTAGCAGCCCGGGGACTTACCTCACAGATACGCAGTATTTT
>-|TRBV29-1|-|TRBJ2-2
CSVEEGHMNTGELFF
TGTAGCGTTGAGGAGGGACATATGAACACCGGGGAGCTGTTTTTT
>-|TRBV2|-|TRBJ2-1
CASSDTGTLPNEQFF
TGTGCCAGCAGTGATACCGGGACCCTACCTAATGAGCAGTTCTTC
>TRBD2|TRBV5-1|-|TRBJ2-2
CASSLGLAGYTGELFF
TGCGCCAGCAGCTTGGGACTAGCGGGGTACACCGGGGAGCTGTTTTTT
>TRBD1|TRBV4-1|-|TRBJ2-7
CASSQEPSWTGHYEQYF
TGCGCCAGCAGCCAAGAACCGTCTTGGACAGGGCACTACGAGCAGTACTTC
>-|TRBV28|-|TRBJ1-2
CASSVTGILGNYGYTF
TGTGCCAGCAGCGTAACAGGGATTTTGGGGAACTATGGCTACACCTTC
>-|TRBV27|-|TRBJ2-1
CASSVSGLSSYNEQFF
TGTGCCAGCAGTGTCAGCGGGCTGAGCTCCTACAATGAGCAGTTCTTC
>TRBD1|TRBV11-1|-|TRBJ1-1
CASSLLFEGATTEAFF
TGTGCCAGCAGCTTACTGTTTGAGGGGGCTACCACTGAAGCTTTCTTT
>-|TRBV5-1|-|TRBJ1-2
CASSLEGGTGYGYTF
TGCGCCAGCAGCTTGGAGGGCGGGACCGGCTATGGCTACACCTTC
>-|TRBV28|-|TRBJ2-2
CASSLLTGYTGELFF
TGTGCCAGCAGTCTTCTGACAGGTTACACCGGGGAGCTGTTTTTT
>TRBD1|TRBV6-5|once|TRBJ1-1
CASSYTQGATEAFF
TGTGCCAGCAGTTACACCCAGGGGGCGACTGAAGCTTTCTTT
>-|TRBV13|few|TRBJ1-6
CASSLDEGAGSPLHF
TGTGCCAGCAGCTTAGATGAGGGTGCGGGCTCACCCCTCCACTTT
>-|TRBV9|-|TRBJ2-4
CASSGGDLAKNIQYF
TGTGCCAGCAGCGGGGGCGACCTAGCCAAAAACATTCAGTACTTC
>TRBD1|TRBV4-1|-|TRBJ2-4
CASSQERDRSSKAKNIQYF
TGCGCCAGCAGCCAAGAGAGGGACAGGTCTTCAAAAGCCAAAAACATTCAGTACTTC
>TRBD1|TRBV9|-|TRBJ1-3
CASSSSHHRDSSPGNTIYF
TGTGCCAGCAGCTCGAGCCATCACCGGGACAGCAGTCCTGGAAACACCATATATTTT
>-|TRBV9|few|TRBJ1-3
CASSAQGNSGNTIYF
TGTGCCAGCAGCGCGCAGGGAAACTCTGGAAACACCATATATTTT
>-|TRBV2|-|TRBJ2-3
CASSDAADTQYF
TGTGCCAGCAGTGATGCGGCAGATACGCAGTATTTT
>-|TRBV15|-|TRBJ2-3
CATSRDAGTDTQYF
TGTGCCACCAGCAGAGATGCCGGGACAGATACGCAGTATTTT
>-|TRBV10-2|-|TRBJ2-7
CASSEWRGEPISYEQYF
TGCGCCAGCAGTGAGTGGAGAGGGGAGCCGATCTCCTACGAGCAGTACTTC
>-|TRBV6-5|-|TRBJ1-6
CASSETVVSPLHF
TGTGCCAGCAGCGAGACAGTGGTTTCACCCCTCCACTTT
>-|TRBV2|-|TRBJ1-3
CASSRSLEELSGNTIYF
TGTGCCAGCAGCAGATCCCTGGAGGAGCTCTCTGGAAACACCATATATTTT
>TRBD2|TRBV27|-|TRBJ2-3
CASSSLAGVPTDTQYF
TGTGCCAGCAGTTCACTAGCGGGGGTGCCCACAGATACGCAGTATTTT
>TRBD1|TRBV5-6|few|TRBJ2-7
CASSLETGRSEQYF
TGTGCCAGCAGCTTGGAGACAGGGAGATCCGAGCAGTACTTC
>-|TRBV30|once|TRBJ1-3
CAWSGVSSGNTIYF
TGTGCCTGGAGTGGCGTTAGCTCTGGAAACACCATATATTTT
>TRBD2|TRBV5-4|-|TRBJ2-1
CASSLLAGGYNEQFF
TGTGCCAGCAGCTTGTTAGCGGGAGGCTACAATGAGCAGTTCTTC
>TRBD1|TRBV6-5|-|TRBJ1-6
CASSGIGTGGSPLHF
TGTGCCAGCAGTGGAATAGGGACAGGGGGCTCACCCCTCCACTTT
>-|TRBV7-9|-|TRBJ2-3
CASSPRDTQYF
TGTGCCAGCAGCCCAAGAGATACGCAGTATTTT
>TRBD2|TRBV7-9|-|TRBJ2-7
CASSLEASGRSSYEQYF
TGTGCCAGCAGCTTAGAGGCTAGCGGGAGGAGCTCCTACGAGCAGTACTTC
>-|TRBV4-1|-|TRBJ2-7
CASSQGLSYEQYF
TGCGCCAGCAGCCAAGGACTCTCCTACGAGCAGTACTTC
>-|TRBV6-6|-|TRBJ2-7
CASSSDDSYEQYF
TGTGCCAGCAGTTCCGATGACTCGTACGAGCAGTACTTC
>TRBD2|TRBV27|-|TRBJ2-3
CASSPHPGTSGSLDTQYF
TGTGCCAGCAGTCCGCATCCGGGGACTAGCGGGAGCTTGGATACGCAGTATTTT
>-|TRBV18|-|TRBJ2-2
CASSSWTDTGELFF
TGTGCCAGCTCATCCTGGACAGACACCGGGGAGCTGTTTTTT
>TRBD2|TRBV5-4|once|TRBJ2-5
CASSRPGLAGKEGETQYF
TGTGCCAGCAGCCGCCCGGGACTAGCGGGAAAGGAGGGAGAGACCCAGTACTTC
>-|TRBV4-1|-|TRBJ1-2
CASSPKSRVPGYTF
TGCGCCAGCAGCCCGAAGAGTAGGGTTCCTGGCTACACCTTC
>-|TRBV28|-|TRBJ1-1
CASSLLGDPGTEAFF
TGTGCCAGCAGTTTATTGGGGGACCCGGGGACTGAAGCTTTCTTT
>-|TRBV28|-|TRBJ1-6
CASNPGHYNSPLHF
TGTGCCAGCAATCCGGGACATTATAATTCACCCCTCCACTTT
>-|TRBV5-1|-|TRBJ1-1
CASSLEGGIGTEAFF
TGCGCCAGCAGCTTGGAGGGGGGAATTGGCACTGAAGCTTTCTTT
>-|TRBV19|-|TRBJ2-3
CASSPLIGGGPDTQYF
TGTGCCAGTAGTCCTTTGATTGGGGGCGGCCCAGATACGCAGTATTTT
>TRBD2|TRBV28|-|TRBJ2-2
CASTRLAGDTGELFF
TGTGCCAGCACCCGACTAGCGGGGGACACCGGGGAGCTGTTTTTT